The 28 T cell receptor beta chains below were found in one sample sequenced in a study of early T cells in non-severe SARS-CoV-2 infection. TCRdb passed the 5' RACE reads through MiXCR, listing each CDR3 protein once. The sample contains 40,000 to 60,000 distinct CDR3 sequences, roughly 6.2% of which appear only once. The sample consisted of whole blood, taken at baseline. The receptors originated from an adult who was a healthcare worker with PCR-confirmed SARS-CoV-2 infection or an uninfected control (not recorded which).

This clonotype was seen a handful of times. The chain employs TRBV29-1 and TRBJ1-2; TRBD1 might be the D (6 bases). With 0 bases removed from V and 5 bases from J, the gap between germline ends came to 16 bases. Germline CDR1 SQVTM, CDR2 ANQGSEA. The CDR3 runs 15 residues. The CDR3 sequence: CSVEEGGGLTYGYTF. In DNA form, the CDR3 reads TGCAGCGTTGAAGAGGGGGGCGGTCTCACTTATGGCTACACCTTC.

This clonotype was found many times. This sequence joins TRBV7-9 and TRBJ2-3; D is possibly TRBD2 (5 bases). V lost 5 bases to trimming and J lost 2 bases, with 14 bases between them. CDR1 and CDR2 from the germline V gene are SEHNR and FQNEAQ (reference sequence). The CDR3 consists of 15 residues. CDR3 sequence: CASSRFRRDTDTQYF. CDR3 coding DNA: TGTGCCAGCAGCCGGTTTCGACGGGACACAGATACGCAGTATTTT.

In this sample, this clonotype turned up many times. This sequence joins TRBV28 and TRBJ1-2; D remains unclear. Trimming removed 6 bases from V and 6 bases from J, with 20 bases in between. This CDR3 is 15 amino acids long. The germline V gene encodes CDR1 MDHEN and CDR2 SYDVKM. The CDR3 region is CASRKLERRSDGYTF. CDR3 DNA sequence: TGTGCCAGCAGGAAACTAGAAAGGAGGTCTGATGGCTACACCTTC.

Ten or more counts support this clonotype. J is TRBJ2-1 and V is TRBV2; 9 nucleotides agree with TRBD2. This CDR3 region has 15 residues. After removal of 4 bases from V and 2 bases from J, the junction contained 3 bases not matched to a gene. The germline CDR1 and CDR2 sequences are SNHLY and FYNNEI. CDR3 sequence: CASSGLAGPYNEQFF. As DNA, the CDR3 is TGTGCCAGCAGTGGCCTAGCGGGGCCCTACAATGAGCAGTTCTTC.

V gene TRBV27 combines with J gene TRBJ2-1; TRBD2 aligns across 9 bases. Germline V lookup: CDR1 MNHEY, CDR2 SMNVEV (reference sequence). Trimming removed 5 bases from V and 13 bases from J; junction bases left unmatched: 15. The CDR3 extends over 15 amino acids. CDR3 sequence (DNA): TGTGCCAGCAGTGCCGGGACTAGCCCACCCTTTCCCCAGTTCTTC. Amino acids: CASSAGTSPPFPQFF.

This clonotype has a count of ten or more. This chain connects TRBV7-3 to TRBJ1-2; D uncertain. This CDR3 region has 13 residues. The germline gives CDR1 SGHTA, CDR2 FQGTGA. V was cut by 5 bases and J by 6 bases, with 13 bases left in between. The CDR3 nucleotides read TGTGCCAGCAGCCTCACCGACAATCATGGCTACACCTTC. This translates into CASSLTDNHGYTF.

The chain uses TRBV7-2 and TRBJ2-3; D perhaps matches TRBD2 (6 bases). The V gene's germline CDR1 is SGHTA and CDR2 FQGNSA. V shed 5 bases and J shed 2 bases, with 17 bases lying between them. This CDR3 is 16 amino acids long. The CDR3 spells CASSLILAGSTDTQYF. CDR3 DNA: TGTGCCAGCAGCCTCATCCTGGCGGGGTCCACAGATACGCAGTATTTT. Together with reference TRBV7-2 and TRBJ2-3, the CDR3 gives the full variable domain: GAGVSQSPSNKVTEKGKDVELRCDPISGHTALYWYRQSLGQGLEFLIYFQGNSAPDKSGLPSDRFSAERTGGSVSTLTIQRTQQEDSAVYLCASSLILAGSTDTQYFGPGTRLTVL.

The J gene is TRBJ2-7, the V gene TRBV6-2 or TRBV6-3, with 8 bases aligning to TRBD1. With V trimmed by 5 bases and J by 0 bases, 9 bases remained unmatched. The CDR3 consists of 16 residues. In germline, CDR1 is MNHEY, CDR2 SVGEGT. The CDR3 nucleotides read TGTGCCAGCAGTACCGCCGGACAGGGCCTCTCCTACGAGCAGTACTTC. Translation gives CASSTAGQGLSYEQYF.

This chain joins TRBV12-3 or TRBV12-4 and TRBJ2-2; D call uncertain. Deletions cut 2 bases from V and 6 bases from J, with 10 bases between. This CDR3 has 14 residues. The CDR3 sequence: CASSLRVQPGELFF. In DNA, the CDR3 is TGTGCCAGCAGTTTACGGGTGCAGCCCGGGGAGCTGTTTTTT.

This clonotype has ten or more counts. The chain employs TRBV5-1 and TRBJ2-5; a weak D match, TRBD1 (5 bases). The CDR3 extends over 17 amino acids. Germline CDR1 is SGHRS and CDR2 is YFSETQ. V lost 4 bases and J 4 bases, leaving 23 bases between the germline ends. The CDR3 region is CASSLGSKDSPRETQYF. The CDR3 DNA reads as TGCGCCAGCAGCCTGGGAAGTAAAGACAGCCCTCGAGAGACCCAGTACTTC.

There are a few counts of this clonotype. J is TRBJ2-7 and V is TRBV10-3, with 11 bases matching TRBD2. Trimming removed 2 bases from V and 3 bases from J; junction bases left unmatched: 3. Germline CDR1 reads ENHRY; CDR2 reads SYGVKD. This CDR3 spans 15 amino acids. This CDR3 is CAISEGLAGGYEQYF. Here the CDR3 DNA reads TGTGCCATCAGTGAGGGGCTAGCGGGAGGCTACGAGCAGTACTTC.

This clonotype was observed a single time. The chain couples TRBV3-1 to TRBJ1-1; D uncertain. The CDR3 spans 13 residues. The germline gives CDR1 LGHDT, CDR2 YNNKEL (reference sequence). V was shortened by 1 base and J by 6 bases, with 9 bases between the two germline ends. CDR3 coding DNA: TGTGCCAGCAGCCAAGGGGGTAAGGCTGAAGCTTTCTTT. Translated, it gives CASSQGGKAEAFF.

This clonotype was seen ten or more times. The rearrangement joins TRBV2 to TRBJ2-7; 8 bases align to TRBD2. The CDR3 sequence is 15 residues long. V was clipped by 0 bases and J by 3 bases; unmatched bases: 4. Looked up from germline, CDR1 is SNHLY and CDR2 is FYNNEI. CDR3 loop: CASSEALSGDYEQYF. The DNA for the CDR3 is TGTGCCAGCAGTGAAGCTCTTAGCGGGGACTACGAGCAGTACTTC.

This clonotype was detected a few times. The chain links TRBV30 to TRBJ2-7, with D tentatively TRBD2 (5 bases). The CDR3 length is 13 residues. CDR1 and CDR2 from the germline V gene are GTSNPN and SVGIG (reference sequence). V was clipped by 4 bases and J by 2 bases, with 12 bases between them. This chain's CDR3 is CAWTPLAPYEQYF. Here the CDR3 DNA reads TGTGCCTGGACGCCCCTAGCACCCTACGAGCAGTACTTC.

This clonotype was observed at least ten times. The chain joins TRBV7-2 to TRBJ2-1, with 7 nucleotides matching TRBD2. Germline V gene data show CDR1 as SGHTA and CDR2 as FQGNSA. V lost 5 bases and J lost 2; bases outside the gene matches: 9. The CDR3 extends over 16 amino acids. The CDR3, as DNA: TGTGCCAGCAGCCACTGGGGAGGGAGAACCTACAATGAGCAGTTCTTC. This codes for CASSHWGGRTYNEQFF.

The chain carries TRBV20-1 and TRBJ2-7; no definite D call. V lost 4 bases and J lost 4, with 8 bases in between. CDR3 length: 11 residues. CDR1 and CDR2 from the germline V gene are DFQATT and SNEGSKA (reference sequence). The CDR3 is CSATQRYEQYF. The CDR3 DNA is TGCAGTGCTACCCAAAGGTACGAGCAGTACTTC.

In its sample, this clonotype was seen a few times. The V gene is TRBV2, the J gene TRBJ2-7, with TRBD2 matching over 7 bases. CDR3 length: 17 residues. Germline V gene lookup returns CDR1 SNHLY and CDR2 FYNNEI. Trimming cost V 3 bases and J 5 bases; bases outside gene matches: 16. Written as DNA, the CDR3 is TGTGCCAGCAGTGACGGCATAGGGCGGGAGATTAAGAACGAGCAGTACTTC. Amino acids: CASSDGIGREIKNEQYF.

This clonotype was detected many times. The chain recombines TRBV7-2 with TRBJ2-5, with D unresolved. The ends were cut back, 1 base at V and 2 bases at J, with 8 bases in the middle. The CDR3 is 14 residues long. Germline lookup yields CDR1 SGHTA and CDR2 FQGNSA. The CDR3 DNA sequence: TGTGCCAGCAGCTTAGAGGCATTACAAGAGACCCAGTACTTC. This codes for CASSLEALQETQYF.

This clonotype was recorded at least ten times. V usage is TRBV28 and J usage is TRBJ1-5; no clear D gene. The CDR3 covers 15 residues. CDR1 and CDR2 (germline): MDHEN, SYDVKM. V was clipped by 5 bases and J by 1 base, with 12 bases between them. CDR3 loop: CASSPWAQSNQPQHF. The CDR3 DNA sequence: TGTGCCAGCAGTCCCTGGGCCCAGAGCAATCAGCCCCAGCATTTT.

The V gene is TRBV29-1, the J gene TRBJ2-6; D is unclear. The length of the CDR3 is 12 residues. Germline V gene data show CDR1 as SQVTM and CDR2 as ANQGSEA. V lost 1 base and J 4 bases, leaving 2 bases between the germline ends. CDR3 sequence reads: CSVEAGANVLTF. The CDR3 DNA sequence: TGCAGCGTTGAAGCCGGGGCCAACGTCCTGACTTTC. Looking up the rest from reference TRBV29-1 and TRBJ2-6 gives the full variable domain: SAVISQKPSRDICQRGTSLTIQCQVDSQVTMMFWYRQQPGQSLTLIATANQGSEATYESGFVIDKFPISRPNLTFSTLTVSNMSPEDSSIYLCSVEAGANVLTFGAGSRLTVL.

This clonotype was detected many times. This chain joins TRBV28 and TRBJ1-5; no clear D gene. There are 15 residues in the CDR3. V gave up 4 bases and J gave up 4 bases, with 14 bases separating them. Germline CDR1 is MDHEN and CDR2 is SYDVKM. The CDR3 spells CASSWRDARNQPQHF. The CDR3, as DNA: TGTGCCAGCAGTTGGAGGGATGCTCGAAATCAGCCCCAGCATTTT.

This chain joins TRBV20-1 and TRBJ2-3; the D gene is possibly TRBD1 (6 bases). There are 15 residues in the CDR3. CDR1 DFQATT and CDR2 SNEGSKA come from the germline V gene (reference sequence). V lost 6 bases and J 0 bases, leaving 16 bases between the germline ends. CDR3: CSATTGQSSTDTQYF. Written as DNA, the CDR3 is TGCAGTGCCACAACTGGACAGTCGAGCACAGATACGCAGTATTTT.

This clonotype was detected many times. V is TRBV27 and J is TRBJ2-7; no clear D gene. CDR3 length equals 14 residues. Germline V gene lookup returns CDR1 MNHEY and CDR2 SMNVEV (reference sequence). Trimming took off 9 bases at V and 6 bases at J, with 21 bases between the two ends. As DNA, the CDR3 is TGTGCCAGTTCCTCGATACGAAGTGTGGGCGAGCAGTACTTC. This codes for CASSSIRSVGEQYF.

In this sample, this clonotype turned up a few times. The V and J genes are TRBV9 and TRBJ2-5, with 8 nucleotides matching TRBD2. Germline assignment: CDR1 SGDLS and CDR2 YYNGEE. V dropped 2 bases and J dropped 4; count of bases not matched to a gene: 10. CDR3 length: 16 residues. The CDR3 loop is CASSVGAREASETQYF. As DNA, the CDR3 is TGTGCCAGCAGCGTGGGGGCGCGGGAGGCATCAGAGACCCAGTACTTC. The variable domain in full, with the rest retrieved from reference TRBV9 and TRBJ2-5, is DSGVTQTPKHLITATGQRVTLRCSPRSGDLSVYWYQQSLDQGLQFLIQYYNGEERAKGNILERFSAQQFPDLHSELNLSSLELGDSALYFCASSVGAREASETQYFGPGTRLLVL.

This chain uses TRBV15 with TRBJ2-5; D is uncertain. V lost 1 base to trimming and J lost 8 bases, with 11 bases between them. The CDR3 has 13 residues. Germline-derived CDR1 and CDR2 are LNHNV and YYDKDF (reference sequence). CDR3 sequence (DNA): TGTGCCACCAGCAGAGGACAACTGGGTACCCAGTACTTC. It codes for CATSRGQLGTQYF.

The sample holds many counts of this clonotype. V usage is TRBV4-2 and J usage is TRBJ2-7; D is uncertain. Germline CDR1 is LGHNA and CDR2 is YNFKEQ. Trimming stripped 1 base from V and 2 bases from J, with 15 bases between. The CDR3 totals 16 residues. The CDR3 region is CASSQGGTSLTYEQYF. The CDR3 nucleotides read TGTGCCAGCAGCCAAGGCGGCACGTCCCTCACCTACGAGCAGTACTTC.

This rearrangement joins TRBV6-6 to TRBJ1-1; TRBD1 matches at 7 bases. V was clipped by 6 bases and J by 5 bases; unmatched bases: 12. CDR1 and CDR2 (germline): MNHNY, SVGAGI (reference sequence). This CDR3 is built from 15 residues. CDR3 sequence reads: CASRKQGKEKTEAFF. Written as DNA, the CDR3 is TGTGCCAGCAGGAAACAGGGGAAGGAGAAAACTGAAGCTTTCTTT.

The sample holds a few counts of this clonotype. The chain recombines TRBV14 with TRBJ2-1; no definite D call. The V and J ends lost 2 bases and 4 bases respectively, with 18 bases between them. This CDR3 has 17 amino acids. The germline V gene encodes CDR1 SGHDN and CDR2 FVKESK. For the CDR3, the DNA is TGTGCCAGCAGCCAAAAGCGCCAACGATTCTTTTACAATGAGCAGTTCTTC. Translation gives CASSQKRQRFFYNEQFF.